This entry is about one T cell receptor (beta chain). Its matching antigen is unknown. This sample stems from a study of shared clonotypes between healthy human individuals. Findings and caveats of the study: Naive CD4 clonotypes overlapped across a few donors at roughly 4.5%.

Germline assignment: CDR1 SNHLY and CDR2 FYNNEI. The CDR3 consists of 14 residues. Trimming cost V 8 bases and J 3 bases; bases outside gene matches: 6. Repertoires were generated with immunoSEQ multiplex PCR, while TCRdb's copy carries only in-frame clones and drops some. This sample carries some 2.1 million clones, 90% to 95% of them seen once, and the ten largest clones take 0.1% to 0.15%. The specimen was naive CD4+ T cells sorted from blood. As for subset: CD45RA+ positively selected. The rearrangement uses TRBV2 and TRBJ2-7; TRBD2 aligns across 11 bases. This TCR was sampled from a man aged 18 to 30 in good health. The CDR3 DNA is TGTGCCAGCTCCCCTCTAGCGGGAGGCTACGAGCAGTACTTC. Amino acids: CASSPLAGGYEQYF.